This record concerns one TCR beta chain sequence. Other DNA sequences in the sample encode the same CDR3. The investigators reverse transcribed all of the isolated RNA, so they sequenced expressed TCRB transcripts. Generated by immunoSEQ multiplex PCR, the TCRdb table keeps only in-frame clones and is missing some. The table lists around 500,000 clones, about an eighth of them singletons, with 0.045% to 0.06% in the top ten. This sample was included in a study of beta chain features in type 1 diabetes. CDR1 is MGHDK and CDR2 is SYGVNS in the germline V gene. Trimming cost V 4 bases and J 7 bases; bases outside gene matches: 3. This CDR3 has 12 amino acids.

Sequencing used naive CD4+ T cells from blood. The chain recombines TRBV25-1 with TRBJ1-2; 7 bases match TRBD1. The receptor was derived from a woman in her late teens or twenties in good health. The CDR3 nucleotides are TGTGCCAGCAGTGGACAGGGAAGTGGCTACACCTTC. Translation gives CASSGQGSGYTF.